Each of the 27 T cell receptor beta chains below was sequenced from the same sample in a study of a mutant IDH1 vaccine in newly diagnosed glioma. Time point here: week 5, during vaccination. The study gave 300 ug of mutant IDH1 20-mer peptide per vaccine dose, with topical imiquimod. The method was immunoSEQ multiplex PCR; TCRdb's version includes in-frame clones alone and lacks a portion of them. The sample carries 60,000 or so clones, approximately 82% recorded once. No antigen has been identified for these receptors. Sequenced material: PBMCs, taken from a glioma patient whose treatment included an IDH1 peptide vaccine. These receptors were taken from a young woman with glioma. Some clones in this sample may be carry-over from other donors' samples.

This clone appeared a few times. V gene TRBV7-9 combines with J gene TRBJ1-1, with a weak D call TRBD1 (6 bases). This CDR3 has 15 residues. V lost 6 bases and J 1 base, leaving 15 bases between the germline ends. Germline V lookup: CDR1 SEHNR, CDR2 FQNEAQ (reference sequence). CDR3 residues: CASRGWTDTNTEAFF. The DNA for the CDR3 is TGTGCCAGCAGGGGATGGACAGACACGAACACTGAAGCTTTCTTT.

The chain joins TRBV6-5 to TRBJ2-3, with 12 bases that match TRBD2. The CDR3 has 16 residues. CDR1 is MNHEY, CDR2 SVGAGI, per germline. Trimming at V came to 0 bases and at J to 4 bases, leaving 2 bases not matched to a gene. Written as DNA, the CDR3 is TGTGCCAGCAGTTACTCGTCTAGCGGGGGGGCAGATACGCAGTATTTT. Amino acid sequence: CASSYSSSGGADTQYF.

J is TRBJ1-4 and V is TRBV15, with D unresolved. V lost 0 bases, J lost 3 bases, and 20 bases lay in between. This CDR3 has 19 residues. Germline CDR1 reads LNHNV; CDR2 reads YYDKDF (reference sequence). CDR3 sequence: CATSRDSRGTLWANEKLFF. For the CDR3, the DNA is TGTGCCACCAGCAGAGATTCCCGGGGAACCCTATGGGCTAATGAAAAACTGTTTTTT.

The rearrangement uses TRBV11-2 and TRBJ1-2, with TRBD1 matching 12 bases. Germline CDR1 is SGHAT and CDR2 is FQNNGV. The CDR3 has 19 amino acids. Germline trimming cut 1 base from V and 1 base from J; bases unmatched to any gene: 10. CDR3 coding DNA: TGTGCCAGCAGCTTAGCATTCCGGGACAGGGGGCTGGATAACTATGGCTACACCTTC. This encodes CASSLAFRDRGLDNYGYTF.

The rearrangement links TRBV7-8 to TRBJ2-1; possibly TRBD1 or TRBD2 for D (5 bases each). CDR1 and CDR2 from the germline V gene are SGHVS and FQNEAQ. The CDR3 is made up of 12 amino acids. Between the trimmed V and J ends, which lost 5 bases and 6 bases, there was a span of 8 bases. The CDR3 DNA sequence: TGTGCCAGCAGCCCCGGGGCCAATGAGCAGTTCTTC. It is translated as CASSPGANEQFF.

The chain carries TRBV25-1 and TRBJ1-1, with D possibly TRBD1 on 5 matching bases. V shed 1 base and J shed 11 bases, with 11 bases lying between them. CDR3 size: 12 residues. CDR1 MGHDK and CDR2 SYGVNS come from the germline V gene. The CDR3 reads CASSEWGGEAFF. DNA for the CDR3: TGTGCCAGCAGTGAATGGGGGGGGGAGGCTTTCTTT.

The chain is built from TRBV6-1 and TRBJ2-1, with 8 bases lining up with TRBD1. The J segment lost 8 bases and the V segment lost 4 bases, leaving 13 bases of the junction unmatched. Germline assignment: CDR1 MNHNS and CDR2 SASEGT. CDR3 size: 16 residues. The CDR3 bases are TGTGCCAGCAGTGTTAATTCAGGACAGGGTATCTATGAGCAGTTCTTC. Translating gives CASSVNSGQGIYEQFF.

There are a few counts of this clone. This chain links TRBV29-1 with TRBJ2-4; perhaps D is TRBD1 or TRBD2 (6 bases each). V lost 7 bases and J 1 base, leaving 14 bases between the germline ends. This CDR3 contains 14 residues. Germline CDR1 is SQVTM and CDR2 is ANQGSEA. The CDR3 spells CSAEGGEAKNIQYF. DNA of the CDR3: TGCAGCGCTGAGGGGGGTGAGGCCAAAAACATTCAGTACTTC.

The V call is TRBV4-1, the J call TRBJ1-2, with D possibly matching TRBD1 (5 bases). Germline V gives CDR1 MGHRA, CDR2 YSYEKL. The length of the CDR3 is 14 residues. V shed 0 bases and J shed 3 bases, with 8 bases lying between them. The CDR3 DNA is TGCGCCAGCAGCCAAGATCCGGGGGACTATGGCTACACCTTC. Translation gives CASSQDPGDYGYTF.

V is TRBV7-9 and J is TRBJ1-4; D is unresolved. The germline V and J ends were trimmed by 6 bases and 4 bases, with 15 bases remaining between them. Germline CDR1 is SEHNR and CDR2 is FQNEAQ (reference sequence). The CDR3 is made up of 15 amino acids. The CDR3 DNA reads TGTGCCAGCAGAGATGCGTTGCGGTTTAATGAAAAACTGTTTTTT. Translating gives CASRDALRFNEKLFF.

V and J are TRBV2 and TRBJ1-6; no clear D. The germline CDR1 and CDR2 sequences are SNHLY and FYNNEI. V lost 7 bases and J 0 bases, leaving 13 bases between the germline ends. This CDR3 region has 16 residues. For the CDR3, the DNA is TGTGCCAGCAAAGTGGACCGCAGCTCCTATAATTCACCCCTCCACTTT. Residues: CASKVDRSSYNSPLHF.

This clone was detected only once. V and J are TRBV15 and TRBJ2-1, with 8 bases fitting TRBD1. This CDR3 spans 15 amino acids. Looked up from germline, CDR1 is LNHNV and CDR2 is YYDKDF (reference sequence). Trimming cost V 5 bases and J 9 bases; bases outside gene matches: 12. The CDR3 loop is CATSLDQGAVGEQFF. Written as DNA, the CDR3 is TGTGCCACCAGCTTAGATCAGGGGGCGGTCGGTGAGCAGTTCTTC.

The table lists this clone with a count of one. V gene TRBV19 combines with J gene TRBJ1-5; no reliable D call. Trimming pared 0 bases from V and 4 bases from J, leaving 10 bases between. Germline CDR1 LNHDA, CDR2 SQIVND (reference sequence). The CDR3 is 15 amino acids. The CDR3 sequence: CASSIDTSRNQPQHF. For the CDR3, the DNA is TGTGCCAGTAGTATAGATACCTCAAGGAATCAGCCCCAGCATTTT.

This clone has a single count. The chain carries TRBV14 and TRBJ1-6; TRBD1 matches 11 bases. The J segment lost 6 bases and the V segment lost 3 bases, leaving 4 bases of the junction unmatched. This CDR3 region has 16 residues. Germline CDR1 and CDR2: SGHDN and FVKESK. The CDR3 DNA reads as TGTGCCAGCAGCCAGAGGACAGGGGGCCCTAATTCACCCCTCCACTTT. This sequence encodes CASSQRTGGPNSPLHF.

The chain combines TRBV2 with TRBJ1-5; D not certain. Germline CDR1 and CDR2: SNHLY and FYNNEI. The CDR3 covers 13 residues. Trimming removed 6 bases from V and 5 bases from J, with 11 bases in between. CDR3 amino acids: CASSATVYQPQHF. The CDR3 nucleotides are TGTGCCAGCAGCGCCACAGTTTATCAGCCCCAGCATTTT.

This chain's CDR3 is CASSLERNTGELFF. The CDR3 nucleotides are TGTGCCAGCAGCTTAGAGAGGAACACCGGGGAGCTGTTTTTT. V usage is TRBV11-2 and J usage is TRBJ2-2; D remains unclear. Deletions cut 0 bases from V and 1 base from J, with 3 bases between. This CDR3 contains 14 residues. CDR1 and CDR2 from the germline V gene are SGHAT and FQNNGV.

The J gene is TRBJ2-1, the V gene TRBV2; no firm D call. Germline lookup yields CDR1 SNHLY and CDR2 FYNNEI. V lost 6 bases and J 0 bases, leaving 9 bases between the germline ends. This CDR3 spans 14 amino acids. The chain's CDR3 is CASRVAPSYNEQFF. CDR3 DNA sequence: TGTGCCAGCAGAGTAGCACCCTCCTACAATGAGCAGTTCTTC.

The chain uses TRBV6-1 and TRBJ2-1; D gene ambiguous. V was trimmed by 8 bases and J by 5 bases, leaving 13 bases between them. CDR1 and CDR2 (germline): MNHNS, SASEGT. The CDR3 contains 13 residues. The CDR3 sequence is CASQMGGNNEQFF. The CDR3 nucleotides are TGTGCCAGCCAGATGGGCGGAAACAATGAGCAGTTCTTC.

This clone was counted once. The rearrangement uses TRBV5-4 and TRBJ2-1; unclear D gene. The germline V and J ends were trimmed by 5 bases and 4 bases, with 7 bases remaining between them. Germline lookup yields CDR1 SGHNT and CDR2 YYREEE (reference sequence). This CDR3 comprises 12 residues. The CDR3 loop is CASSLEYNEQFF. CDR3 DNA: TGTGCCAGCAGTCTGGAGTACAATGAGCAGTTCTTC.

This clone has more than one count but fewer than ten. The V gene is TRBV5-1, the J gene TRBJ1-6, with D unclear. V dropped 1 base and J dropped 6 bases, with 8 bases sitting between them. CDR1 is SGHRS, CDR2 YFSETQ, per germline. The CDR3 totals 14 residues. The chain's CDR3 is CASSLTGSNSPLHF. The CDR3 bases are TGCGCCAGCAGCTTGACGGGGAGTAATTCACCCCTCCACTTT. Full variable domain (missing parts from reference TRBV5-1 and TRBJ1-6): KAGVTQTPRYLIKTRGQQVTLSCSPISGHRSVSWYQQTPGQGLQFLFEYFSETQRNKGNFPGRFSGRQFSNSRSEMNVSTLELGDSALYLCASSLTGSNSPLHFGNGTRLTVT.

Written as DNA, the CDR3 is TGTGCCAGCAGCCTACAGGGAAGGAAAGAGACCCAGTACTTC. Translating it yields CASSLQGRKETQYF. The V and J genes are TRBV7-8 and TRBJ2-5; tentatively, D is TRBD1 (6 bases). CDR1 is SGHVS and CDR2 is FQNEAQ in the germline V gene. V was shortened by 5 bases and J by 3 bases, with 13 bases between the two germline ends. The CDR3 is 14 amino acids.

The genes are TRBV6-1 and TRBJ1-5, with 7 bases fitting TRBD1. There are 16 residues in the CDR3. The germline CDR1 and CDR2 sequences are MNHNS and SASEGT. V shed 0 bases, J shed 7 bases, and the junction held 9 bases outside the gene matches. CDR3 bases: TGTGCCAGCAGTGAAGCAATCACAGGGGCCAAACAGCCCCAGCATTTT. Translating it yields CASSEAITGAKQPQHF.

This clone was observed a few times. The J gene is TRBJ1-1, the V gene TRBV4-1; no reliable D call. The CDR3 is made up of 16 amino acids. Germline V gene data show CDR1 as MGHRA and CDR2 as YSYEKL. V was shortened by 0 bases and J by 1 base, with 12 bases between the two germline ends. The chain's CDR3 is CASSQDSGRGNTEAFF. The CDR3 coding sequence is TGCGCCAGCAGCCAAGATAGCGGCAGAGGGAACACTGAAGCTTTCTTT.

The CDR3 DNA is TGTGCCAGCAGGCGAACAGGATTCTACGAGCAGTACTTC. This translates into CASRRTGFYEQYF. The V and J genes are TRBV6-5 and TRBJ2-7, with D possibly matching TRBD1 (5 bases). CDR1 is MNHEY and CDR2 is SVGAGI in the germline V gene. The V and J ends lost 6 bases and 3 bases respectively, with 12 bases between them. The CDR3 loop spans 13 amino acids.

This clone was detected a few times. The V gene is TRBV29-1, the J gene TRBJ1-1, with 8 bases lining up with TRBD1. Per germline, CDR1 SQVTM and CDR2 ANQGSEA. The CDR3 covers 13 residues. V gave up 7 bases and J gave up 1 base; unmatched junction bases: 5. The DNA of the CDR3 is TGCAGCGATGCGGGACAGGAGAACACTGAAGCTTTCTTT. It yields the protein CSDAGQENTEAFF.

The chain employs TRBV11-3 and TRBJ2-3; tentatively, D is TRBD1 or TRBD2 (5 bases each). CDR1 SGHNT and CDR2 YENEEA come from the germline V gene. The CDR3 consists of 14 residues. Trimming shortened V by 0 bases and J by 5 bases, and 9 bases separated the two germline ends. The CDR3 loop is CASSLEGVEDTQYF. CDR3 sequence (DNA): TGTGCCAGCAGCTTAGAGGGGGTGGAAGATACGCAGTATTTT.

In its sample, this clone was seen a few times. Given the absence of the conserved phenylalanine or tryptophan at the CDR3 end, a read error is likely. The J gene is TRBJ1-3, the V gene TRBV4-2; D is undetermined. Trimming shortened V by 7 bases and J by 6 bases, and 13 bases separated the two germline ends. Germline V lookup: CDR1 LGHNA, CDR2 YNFKEQ. This CDR3 region has 13 residues. The chain's CDR3 is CASTLEGVNTIYS. The CDR3 DNA sequence: TGTGCCAGCACCTTAGAGGGAGTAAACACCATATATTCT.